The sample holds one count of the clone carrying this TCR beta chain. This sample was taken from a study of Graves' ophthalmopathy and Graves' hyperthyroidism. The authors amplified TCR beta CDR3 regions, and they did so from RNA transcripts for repertoire sequencing. The library came from an HTBI-primed first-round RT-PCR and a second-round multiplex PCR. TCRdb reprocessed the multiplex PCR reads with MiXCR, giving one entry per CDR3 protein. The sample yields about 740,000 distinct CDR3 sequences, 40% seen once. CDR1 is SGHVS and CDR2 is FNYEAQ in the germline V gene. The V gene lost 0 bases and the J gene lost 6 bases, with 9 bases spanning the gap. The CDR3 extends over 15 amino acids.

The source of this sequence is an adult man with Graves' ophthalmopathy. The rearrangement links TRBV7-6 to TRBJ2-6; D unresolved. Sequencing used peripheral blood. The CDR3 region is CASSLAVEMANVLTF. The DNA for the CDR3 is TGTGCCAGCAGCTTAGCGGTCGAAATGGCCAACGTCCTGACTTTC.